The text below deals with one T cell receptor beta chain. This sample is part of a study of cytomegalovirus exposure and HLA in healthy donors. The PCR ran on 60 Vbeta and 13 Jbeta primers. The repertoire was sequenced with immunoSEQ multiplex PCR; TCRdb's copy has only in-frame clones and lacks some. Of approximately 170,000 clones in the sample, around three quarters were seen once. Germline-derived CDR1 and CDR2 are MNHNS and SASEGT. V gave up 1 base and J gave up 0 bases, with 10 bases separating them. This CDR3 comprises 16 residues. Material: PBMCs. This receptor was obtained from a woman in her forties or fifties in good health and CMV-seronegative. V gene TRBV6-1 combines with J gene TRBJ1-3, with D hard to call. As DNA, the CDR3 is TGTGCCAGCAGTGAAGGGGCTCGGGGCTCTGGAAACACCATATATTTT. This encodes CASSEGARGSGNTIYF.